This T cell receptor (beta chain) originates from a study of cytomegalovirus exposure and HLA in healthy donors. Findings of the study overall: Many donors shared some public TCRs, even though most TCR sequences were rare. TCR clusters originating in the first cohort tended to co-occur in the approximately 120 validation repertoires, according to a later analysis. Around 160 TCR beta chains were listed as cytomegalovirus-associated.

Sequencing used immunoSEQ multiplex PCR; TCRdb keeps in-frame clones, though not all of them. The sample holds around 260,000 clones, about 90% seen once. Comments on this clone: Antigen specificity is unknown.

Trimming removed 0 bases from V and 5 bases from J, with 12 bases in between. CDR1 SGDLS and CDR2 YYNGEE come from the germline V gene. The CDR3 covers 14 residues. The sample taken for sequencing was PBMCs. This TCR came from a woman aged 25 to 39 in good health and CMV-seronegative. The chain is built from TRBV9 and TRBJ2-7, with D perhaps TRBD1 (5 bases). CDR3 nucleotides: TGTGCCAGCAGCGTAGCTCCCGGACACGACGAGCAGTACTTC. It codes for CASSVAPGHDEQYF. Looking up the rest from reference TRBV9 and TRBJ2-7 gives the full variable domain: DSGVTQTPKHLITATGQRVTLRCSPRSGDLSVYWYQQSLDQGLQFLIQYYNGEERAKGNILERFSAQQFPDLHSELNLSSLELGDSALYFCASSVAPGHDEQYFGPGTRLTVT.